The 7 T cell receptor beta chains listed next were all sequenced from one sample in a study of T cells in Graves' hyperthyroidism and ophthalmopathy (dated by TCRdb to 2018 to 2020). The library was generated by multiplex PCR. Data came from an Illumina HiSeq 2000. TCR beta CDR3 regions were amplified from RNA transcripts. The TCR CDR3 was subjected to a first round of RT-PCR using the HTBI primer set and the Qiagen OneStep RT-PCR kit. Starting from the raw public reads, TCRdb applied fastp trimming at Q25, assembled clones with MiXCR and retained in-frame beta chains. Each record represents a unique CDR3 protein, reported with the most common genes and DNA among its rows. The sample table shows hundreds of thousands of distinct CDR3 sequences, and 15% to 19% are seen once. The top ten clonotypes cover 13% to 15% of the sample. The specimen was blood. Receptors were obtained from a woman aged 18-29 years with Graves' hyperthyroidism.

This clonotype was found a few times. The J gene is TRBJ2-5, the V gene TRBV6-1; D is perhaps TRBD1 or TRBD2 (5 bases each). Trimming left V 7 bases short and J 2 bases short, with 32 bases between. Germline CDR1 reads MNHNS; CDR2 reads SASEGT. The CDR3 totals 20 residues. CDR3 sequence reads: CASTKGARAPIAANQETQYF. Here the CDR3 DNA reads TGTGCCAGCACCAAAGGGGCGCGGGCCCCCATCGCAGCAAATCAAGAGACCCAGTACTTC.

This clonotype turned up a few times. The chain combines TRBV5-1 with TRBJ2-6; no firm D call. This CDR3 comprises 19 residues. V was pared by 4 bases and J by 2 bases, with 22 bases between. Germline V lookup: CDR1 SGHRS, CDR2 YFSETQ. Written as DNA, the CDR3 is TGCGCCAGCAGCCCAGGACCTGACTTTATTACCCCTGGGGCCAACGTCCTGACTTTC. This encodes CASSPGPDFITPGANVLTF.

This clonotype was seen repeatedly, ten times or more. This chain links TRBV6-1 with TRBJ2-7, with TRBD1 matching 10 bases. CDR1 and CDR2 from the germline V gene are MNHNS and SASEGT. The CDR3 is made up of 14 amino acids. With 6 bases clipped from V and 3 bases from J, the junction kept 5 bases outside the gene matches. Here the CDR3 reads CASSRRDRGYEQYF. The CDR3 coding sequence is TGTGCCAGCAGCCGCCGGGACAGGGGCTACGAGCAGTACTTC.

The chain links TRBV7-9 to TRBJ1-2; D gene unclear. V dropped 6 bases and J dropped 4 bases, with 18 bases sitting between them. CDR3 size: 15 residues. Germline loops: CDR1 SEHNR, CDR2 FQNEAQ (reference sequence). The CDR3 loop is CASSPPSFRVYGYTF. The CDR3 DNA follows: TGTGCCAGCAGTCCCCCAAGTTTTCGGGTCTATGGCTACACCTTC.

The chain carries TRBV6-5 and TRBJ2-5; the D gene is possibly TRBD2 (5 bases). Trimming stripped 2 bases from V and 2 bases from J, with 21 bases between. This CDR3 has 18 residues. CDR1 is MNHEY, CDR2 SVGAGI, per germline. The CDR3 spells CASSYGSGYPPSQETQYF. CDR3 sequence (DNA): TGTGCCAGCAGTTACGGGTCGGGGTACCCACCGTCGCAAGAGACCCAGTACTTC.

Notes on this clonotype: A read error may produce the germline difference seen at one junction end. The chain carries TRBV7-9 and TRBJ2-1; the D is unclear. This CDR3 contains 14 residues. Germline assignment: CDR1 SEHNR and CDR2 FQNEAQ (reference sequence). The CDR3 bases are TGTGCCAGCAGCTTAGGACTCTCGAGGAATGATCAGTTCTTC. It translates to CASSLGLSRNDQFF. Looking up the rest from reference TRBV7-9 and TRBJ2-1 gives the full variable domain: DTGVSQNPRHKITKRGQNVTFRCDPISEHNRLYWYRQTLGQGPEFLTYFQNEAQLEKSRLLSDRFSAERPKGSFSTLEIQRTEQGDSAMYLCASSLGLSRNDQFFGPGTRLTVL.

This clonotype was counted many times. The chain is built from TRBV29-1 and TRBJ2-7, with D possibly TRBD1 on 5 matching bases. The V gene's germline CDR1 is SQVTM and CDR2 ANQGSEA. Trimming pared 3 bases from V and 2 bases from J, leaving 8 bases between. The length of the CDR3 is 12 residues. The CDR3 spells CSVEDKTYEQYF. The CDR3 DNA reads TGCAGCGTTGAGGACAAAACCTACGAGCAGTACTTC.